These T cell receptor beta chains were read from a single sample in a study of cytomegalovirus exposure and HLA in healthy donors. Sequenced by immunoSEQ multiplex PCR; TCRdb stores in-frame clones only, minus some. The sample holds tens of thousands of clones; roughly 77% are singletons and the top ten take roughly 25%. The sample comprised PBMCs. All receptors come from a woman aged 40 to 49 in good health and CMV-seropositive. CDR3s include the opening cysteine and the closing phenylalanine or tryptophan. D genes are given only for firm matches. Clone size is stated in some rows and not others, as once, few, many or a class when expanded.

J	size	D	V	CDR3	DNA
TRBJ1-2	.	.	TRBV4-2	CASSPRQLTHYGYTF	TGTGCCAGCAGCCCTCGACAGCTAACTCACTATGGCTACACCTTC
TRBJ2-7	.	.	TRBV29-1	CSARTQGYEQYF	TGCAGCGCTAGGACACAGGGCTACGAGCAGTACTTC
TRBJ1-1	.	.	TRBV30	CAWSGGVNTEAFF	TGTGCCTGGAGTGGGGGAGTGAACACTGAAGCTTTCTTT
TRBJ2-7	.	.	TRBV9	CASSVAHDSRSYEQYF	TGTGCCAGCAGCGTAGCTCATGACTCACGTTCCTACGAGCAGTACTTC
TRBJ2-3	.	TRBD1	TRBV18	CASSTGQGAADTQYF	TGTGCCAGCTCAACGGGACAGGGGGCGGCAGATACGCAGTATTTT
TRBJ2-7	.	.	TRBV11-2	CASSQAVSGEQYF	TGTGCCAGCAGTCAAGCAGTATCAGGGGAGCAGTACTTC
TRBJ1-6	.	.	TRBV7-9	CSSSLSIGGGMTLHF	TGTTCCAGCAGCTTATCTATTGGGGGCGGAATGACCCTCCACTTT
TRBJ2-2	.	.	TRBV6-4	CASRPTSTGELFF	TGTGCCAGCAGGCCGACTTCCACCGGGGAGCTGTTTTTT
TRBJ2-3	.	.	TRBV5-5	CASSLESVAGSTDTQYF	TGTGCCAGCAGCTTGGAATCCGTGGCAGGGAGCACAGATACGCAGTATTTT
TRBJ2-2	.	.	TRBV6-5	CASSPSGTGGLFF	TGTGCCAGCAGCCCAAGCGGCACCGGGGGGCTGTTTTTT
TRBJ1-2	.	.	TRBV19	CASSIDRVYGYTF	TGTGCCAGTAGTATAGACAGGGTTTACGGCTACACCTTC
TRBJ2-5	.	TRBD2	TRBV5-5	CASTIVGSGVETQYF	TGTGCCAGCACGATAGTTGGTAGCGGGGTAGAGACCCAGTACTTC
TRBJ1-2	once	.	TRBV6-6	CASSLGGKPNYGYTF	TGTGCCAGCAGTTTGGGGGGAAAGCCCAACTATGGCTACACCTTC
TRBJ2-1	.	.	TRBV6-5	CASRRQASSYNEQFF	TGTGCCAGCAGACGACAGGCCAGCTCCTACAATGAGCAGTTCTTC
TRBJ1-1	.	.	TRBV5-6	CASSPQITEAFF	TGTGCCAGCAGCCCACAGATCACTGAAGCTTTCTTT
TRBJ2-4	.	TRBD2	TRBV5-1	CASSLVNAGGGNIQYF	TGCGCCAGCAGCTTGGTAAATGCTGGGGGGGGAAACATTCAGTACTTC
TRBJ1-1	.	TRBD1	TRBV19	CASSLQGARNTEAFF	TGTGCCAGTAGTCTCCAGGGGGCTAGGAACACTGAAGCTTTCTTT
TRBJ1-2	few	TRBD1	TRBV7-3	CASSLTGTESLANYGYTF	TGTGCCAGCAGCTTGACCGGGACAGAAAGCTTAGCTAACTATGGCTACACCTTC
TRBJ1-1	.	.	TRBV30	CAWSVGQSVGTEAFF	TGTGCCTGGAGTGTTGGGCAGTCCGTGGGCACTGAAGCTTTCTTT
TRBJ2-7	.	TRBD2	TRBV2	CASRPKTSGGTEQYF	TGTGCCAGCAGACCCAAGACTAGCGGGGGTACTGAGCAGTACTTC
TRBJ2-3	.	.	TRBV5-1	CASSLSNWQGPSTDTQYF	TGCGCCAGCAGCTTGAGTAACTGGCAGGGCCCTAGCACAGATACGCAGTATTTT
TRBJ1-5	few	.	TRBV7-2	CASSFSPGNQPQHF	TGTGCCAGCAGTTTTAGTCCGGGAAATCAGCCCCAGCATTTT
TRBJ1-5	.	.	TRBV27	CASSLQGSNQPQHF	TGTGCCAGCAGTTTACAGGGCAGCAATCAGCCCCAGCATTTT
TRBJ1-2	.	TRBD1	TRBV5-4	CASSLAPTGIYYGYTF	TGTGCCAGCAGCTTGGCCCCGACAGGGATCTACTATGGCTACACCTTC
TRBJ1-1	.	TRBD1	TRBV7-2	CASSVRGRTEAFF	TGTGCCAGCAGCGTCAGGGGGCGCACTGAAGCTTTCTTT
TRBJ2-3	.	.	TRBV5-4	CASRLSTDTQYF	TGTGCCAGCAGACTTAGCACAGATACGCAGTATTTT